This entry lists 17 T cell receptor beta chains sequenced from one sample in a study of vaccination effects on CD4 cells after COVID-19. These receptors lack a known antigen. Method: immunoSEQ multiplex PCR; TCRdb's copy keeps in-frame clones and lacks some. The sample lists over 80,000 clones, roughly 73% occurring once. Using viral peptide pools, the ViraFEST assay grew out antigen-specific CD4+ T cells prior to sequencing. Following an approximately 11-day culture, CD4+ T cells were purified. Vaccination of participants consisted of two doses of either the BNT162b2 or mRNA-1273 vaccine. Sequences were derived from CD4+ T cells from PBMCs cultured with HCoV-OC43 spike peptides, sampled after COVID-19 vaccination. The subset is: HCoV-OC43 spike overlapping peptide pool stimulation. Every receptor here comes from a human donor who received a COVID-19 vaccine.

CDR3 residues: CASSPSPLGGGEQYV. In DNA form, the CDR3 reads TGTGCCAGCAGCCCAAGTCCCCTAGGGGGGGGCGAGCAGTACGTC. The J gene is TRBJ2-7, the V gene TRBV11-2; possibly TRBD2 for D (7 bases). The germline CDR1 and CDR2 sequences are SGHAT and FQNNGV. The CDR3 is 15 residues long. V lost 5 bases and J 6 bases, leaving 20 bases between the germline ends.

This chain uses TRBV19 with TRBJ1-5; a weak D match, TRBD1 (5 bases). Germline CDR1 reads LNHDA; CDR2 reads SQIVND (reference sequence). Trimming pared 3 bases from V and 1 base from J, leaving 7 bases between. The length of the CDR3 is 14 residues. The CDR3 sequence: CASSIGGSNQPQHF. As DNA, the CDR3 is TGTGCCAGTAGTATTGGGGGGAGCAATCAGCCCCAGCATTTT.

V and J are TRBV19 and TRBJ1-4; D gene uncertain. Per the germline V gene, CDR1 is LNHDA and CDR2 is SQIVND (reference sequence). The CDR3 sequence is 14 residues long. The germline V and J ends were trimmed by 7 bases and 0 bases, with 9 bases remaining between them. This chain's CDR3 is CASIGGATNEKLFF. For the CDR3, the DNA is TGTGCCAGTATTGGCGGTGCAACTAATGAAAAACTGTTTTTT.

The table lists this clone with a count of one. The chain couples TRBV5-1 to TRBJ2-2, with no clear D. CDR1 is SGHRS, CDR2 YFSETQ, per germline. This CDR3 is 13 amino acids long. Trimming removed 2 bases from V and 6 bases from J, with 8 bases in between. The CDR3 spells CASSFNAAGELFF. In DNA form, the CDR3 reads TGCGCCAGCAGCTTTAATGCAGCCGGGGAGCTGTTTTTT. Using reference TRBV5-1 and TRBJ2-2 for the parts outside the CDR3, the full variable domain is KAGVTQTPRYLIKTRGQQVTLSCSPISGHRSVSWYQQTPGQGLQFLFEYFSETQRNKGNFPGRFSGRQFSNSRSEMNVSTLELGDSALYLCASSFNAAGELFFGEGSRLTVL.

The chain recombines TRBV7-9 with TRBJ1-1; D is ambiguous. The germline gives CDR1 SEHNR, CDR2 FQNEAQ (reference sequence). V was cut by 5 bases and J by 5 bases, with 6 bases left in between. The CDR3 spans 11 residues. The CDR3 reads CASSRVTEAFF. The DNA for the CDR3 is TGTGCCAGCAGCCGTGTAACTGAAGCTTTCTTT.

The genes are TRBV11-2 and TRBJ2-3; 12 bases are shared with TRBD2. V was pared by 6 bases and J by 4 bases, with 5 bases of the junction left unmatched. The germline CDR1 and CDR2 sequences are SGHAT and FQNNGV. There are 15 residues in the CDR3. CDR3 residues: CASRSTSGGSDTQYF. Written as DNA, the CDR3 is TGTGCCAGCAGATCGACTAGCGGGGGATCAGATACGCAGTATTTT.

The chain employs TRBV19 and TRBJ1-2, with a tentative D call TRBD1 (5 bases). The CDR3 contains 16 residues. Trimming took off 5 bases at V and 2 bases at J, with 18 bases between the two ends. Germline V gene data show CDR1 as LNHDA and CDR2 as SQIVND (reference sequence). The CDR3 DNA reads as TGTGCCAGTAGTCCACAAGGGACCTCACCAAACTATGGCTACACCTTC. It codes for CASSPQGTSPNYGYTF.

This chain joins TRBV5-1 and TRBJ2-5; TRBD2 might be the D (6 bases). Trimming took off 1 base at V and 3 bases at J, with 7 bases between the two ends. CDR3 size: 13 residues. The germline V gene encodes CDR1 SGHRS and CDR2 YFSETQ. The CDR3: CASSLWGEETQYF. CDR3 nucleotides: TGCGCCAGCAGCTTGTGGGGGGAAGAGACCCAGTACTTC.

V gene TRBV11-3 combines with J gene TRBJ2-7; 14 positions agree with TRBD2. Germline V gives CDR1 SGHNT, CDR2 YENEEA. The CDR3 consists of 19 residues. V gave up 0 bases and J gave up 5 bases; unmatched junction bases: 12. The CDR3 sequence is CASSLEEGGLAGGCNEQYV. CDR3 nucleotides: TGTGCCAGCAGCTTAGAGGAGGGCGGACTAGCGGGGGGCTGCAACGAGCAGTACGTC.

The gene calls are TRBV7-9 and TRBJ2-1; D unclear. Trimming removed 2 bases from V and 3 bases from J, with 5 bases in between. The CDR3 extends over 13 amino acids. Germline V lookup: CDR1 SEHNR, CDR2 FQNEAQ (reference sequence). Here the CDR3 DNA reads TGTGCCAGCAGCTTACTCATCTACAATGAGCAGTTCTTC. Amino acid sequence: CASSLLIYNEQFF.

V and J are TRBV28 and TRBJ1-2; 7 positions match TRBD1. This CDR3 has 14 residues. The junction had 3 bases not matched to a gene; V was cut back by 2 bases and J by 3 bases. Germline V lookup: CDR1 MDHEN, CDR2 SYDVKM. CDR3 bases: TGTGCCAGCAGTTTAGGACAGGTCTACTATGGCTACACCTTC. Residues: CASSLGQVYYGYTF.

The chain carries TRBV2 and TRBJ1-2, with 8 positions matching TRBD1. The CDR3 is 15 residues long. CDR1 is SNHLY, CDR2 FYNNEI, per germline. V gave up 6 bases and J gave up 3 bases; unmatched junction bases: 9. In DNA, the CDR3 is TGTGCCAGCAGAAATTCAGGGGGCGCGGACTATGGCTACACCTTC. This gives the protein CASRNSGGADYGYTF.

This chain joins TRBV10-1 and TRBJ2-5; D is possibly TRBD1 (6 bases). Germline-derived CDR1 and CDR2 are WNHNN and SYGVQD (reference sequence). The CDR3 sequence is 16 residues long. The V end lost 5 bases, the J end lost 3 bases, and 19 bases lay between the germline ends. CDR3 sequence: CASSTGTSEQKETQYF. The CDR3 region has the DNA TGCGCCAGCAGTACCGGGACATCCGAGCAAAAAGAGACCCAGTACTTC.

The chain combines TRBV7-6 with TRBJ2-1; D tentatively fits TRBD1 or TRBD2 (6 bases each). This CDR3 region has 15 residues. The V end lost 6 bases, the J end lost 8 bases, and 20 bases lay between the germline ends. Per the germline V gene, CDR1 is SGHVS and CDR2 is FNYEAQ. The CDR3 nucleotides read TGTGCCAGCAGGAACCCGGGGCTGGAGGGGGATGAGCAGTTCTTC. This gives the protein CASRNPGLEGDEQFF.

The chain has TRBV12-3 or TRBV12-4 and TRBJ1-5, with D perhaps TRBD1 (6 bases). With 4 bases removed from V and 5 bases from J, the gap between germline ends came to 9 bases. This CDR3 is built from 13 residues. In nucleotides, the CDR3 is TGTGCCAGCAGTTACAGGGAAGATCAGCCCCAGCATTTT. It specifies CASSYREDQPQHF.

The chain links TRBV15 to TRBJ1-1; 7 bases are shared with TRBD1. V shed 5 bases and J 1 base; nucleotides not matched to a gene: 4. CDR1 and CDR2 (germline): LNHNV, YYDKDF (reference sequence). This CDR3 region has 14 residues. The CDR3 is CATSPDRSNTEAFF. In nucleotides, the CDR3 is TGTGCCACCAGCCCGGACAGGTCGAACACTGAAGCTTTCTTT.

This clone was seen just once. This chain links TRBV7-9 with TRBJ2-7; possibly TRBD1 for D (5 bases). The V end was cut by 5 bases, the J end by 2 bases, with 13 bases between. Germline V gene sequence: CDR1 SEHNR, CDR2 FQNEAQ (reference sequence). The CDR3 is 14 amino acids. The CDR3: CASSADSTAYEQYV. DNA of the CDR3: TGTGCCAGCAGCGCAGACAGTACGGCCTACGAGCAGTACGTC.